These T cell receptor beta chains were read from a single sample in a study of T cells after yellow fever vaccination. From the 5' RACE reads, TCRdb called clonotypes with MiXCR, one entry per CDR3 protein. Found here are 510,000 or so distinct CDR3 sequences, 19% of them singletons; the top ten hold 14%. Sequencing was performed on PBMCs, taken 15 days after the yellow fever booster vaccination. All receptors come from a man younger than 40 who received the YFV17D yellow fever vaccine. Each CDR3 is given with its conserved first and last residue. D genes are given only for firm matches. Clone size, where shown, is once, few, many, or a class for clones that have expanded.

d_call	clone_size	v_call	j_call	cdr3_aa	cdr3_nt
TRBD1	few	TRBV29-1	TRBJ2-7	CSVGGQGLDEQYF	TGCAGCGTTGGGGGACAGGGTTTGGACGAGCAGTACTTC
NA	NA	TRBV7-9	TRBJ2-7	CASSLVSGVGSSYEQYF	TGTGCCAGCAGCTTGGTTTCTGGCGTGGGCAGCTCCTACGAGCAGTACTTC
NA	few	TRBV29-1	TRBJ2-1	CSVTAPSGYNEQFF	TGCAGCGTAACTGCCCCCTCAGGGTACAATGAGCAGTTCTTC
NA	few	TRBV6-2/TRBV6-3	TRBJ2-1	CASSYISGFDEQFF	TGTGCCAGCAGTTACATCTCGGGATTCGATGAGCAGTTCTTC
NA	NA	TRBV7-2	TRBJ2-6	CASSLTPEVRVLTF	TGTGCCAGCAGCTTAACCCCCGAGGTCCGCGTCCTGACTTTC
NA	few	TRBV11-2	TRBJ2-7	CASSPERLTYEQYF	TGTGCCAGCAGCCCAGAGCGACTCACCTACGAGCAGTACTTC
NA	NA	TRBV7-2	TRBJ2-7	CASSLAGSNPYEQYF	TGTGCCAGCAGCTTAGCGGGGAGTAACCCCTACGAGCAGTACTTC
NA	few	TRBV11-3	TRBJ2-2	CASSPTPQGGTGELFF	TGTGCCAGCAGCCCAACACCCCAGGGGGGCACCGGGGAGCTGTTTTTT
NA	NA	TRBV10-2	TRBJ2-2	CASTSDLLGIAGELFF	TGCGCCAGCACATCCGATCTACTAGGAATAGCCGGGGAGCTGTTTTTT
NA	NA	TRBV20-1	TRBJ2-3	CSARGSLPSADTQYF	TGCAGTGCTAGGGGGAGTCTCCCGTCGGCAGATACGCAGTATTTT
TRBD1	few	TRBV18	TRBJ2-1	CASSFLGTGRLNEQFF	TGTGCCAGCTCATTTTTGGGGACAGGGAGGTTGAATGAGCAGTTCTTC
NA	NA	TRBV7-9	TRBJ2-3	CASSLEWDSTDTQYF	TGTGCCAGCAGCTTGGAATGGGACAGCACAGATACGCAGTATTTT
NA	few	TRBV5-1	TRBJ2-7	CASSPTGEGNEQYF	TGCGCCAGCAGCCCGACAGGGGAGGGAAACGAGCAGTACTTC
NA	NA	TRBV5-6	TRBJ1-6	CASSLAIDSPLHF	TGTGCCAGCAGCTTGGCGATCGATTCACCCCTCCACTTT
NA	NA	TRBV5-5	TRBJ2-7	CASSLQGTPWRGYF	TGTGCCAGCAGCCTCCAAGGGACACCTTGGAGGGGGTACTTC
NA	NA	TRBV9	TRBJ2-5	CASSRIAASQETQYF	TGTGCCAGCAGCCGGATTGCAGCGTCACAAGAGACCCAGTACTTC
TRBD1	many	TRBV5-1	TRBJ1-1	CASSGGPSREAFF	TGCGCCAGCTCAGGGGGCCCAAGTCGGGAAGCTTTCTTT
NA	few	TRBV14	TRBJ1-1	CASSRSGEVNTEAFF	TGTGCCAGCAGCCGTTCGGGGGAGGTGAACACTGAAGCTTTCTTT
TRBD2	NA	TRBV23-1	TRBJ2-1	CAMAPMAGVFYNEQFF	TGCGCCATGGCCCCTATGGCGGGAGTCTTTTACAATGAGCAGTTCTTC
NA	NA	TRBV5-8	TRBJ2-2	CASSLQQITGELFF	TGTGCCAGCAGCTTGCAACAGATCACCGGGGAGCTGTTTTTT
NA	NA	TRBV3-1	TRBJ2-1	CASSQGRSYNEQFF	TGTGCCAGCAGCCAGGGGCGGTCCTACAATGAGCAGTTCTTC
NA	few	TRBV27	TRBJ2-3	CASRNLGSTDTQYF	TGTGCCAGCCGAAATCTGGGAAGCACAGATACGCAGTATTTT
TRBD1	NA	TRBV20-1	TRBJ2-7	CSARTGTYEQYF	TGCAGTGCAAGGACAGGAACCTACGAGCAGTACTTC
NA	NA	TRBV28	TRBJ2-1	CASRVRDSYNEQFF	TGTGCCAGCAGGGTGAGGGACTCCTACAATGAGCAGTTCTTC
NA	few	TRBV20-1	TRBJ2-1	CSASARSSYNEQFF	TGCAGTGCTAGCGCTAGGAGCTCCTACAATGAGCAGTTCTTC
NA	NA	TRBV5-1	TRBJ1-4	CASSFGRGSYEKLFF	TGCGCCAGCAGCTTTGGTCGGGGTTCGTATGAAAAACTGTTTTTT
NA	once	TRBV20-1	TRBJ2-7	CSARDPYRPGEQYF	TGCAGTGCTAGAGATCCGTATAGGCCGGGGGAGCAGTACTTC
NA	NA	TRBV19	TRBJ2-7	CASSISTLVYEQYF	TGTGCCAGTAGTATCTCAACACTAGTCTACGAGCAGTACTTC
NA	few	TRBV7-2	TRBJ2-5	CASSFNGQPQETQYF	TGTGCCAGCAGCTTCAACGGACAGCCTCAAGAGACCCAGTACTTC
TRBD2	NA	TRBV12-3/TRBV12-4	TRBJ2-1	CASSEVTSGYNEQFF	TGTGCCAGCAGTGAGGTGACTAGCGGATACAATGAGCAGTTCTTC
TRBD1	NA	TRBV7-2	TRBJ1-6	CASSQPTGRLHF	TGTGCCAGCAGCCAGCCGACAGGGAGACTCCACTTT
TRBD2	few	TRBV18	TRBJ2-3	CASSPPSAGVNTQYF	TGTGCCAGCTCACCCCCGTCAGCGGGAGTAAATACGCAGTATTTT
NA	NA	TRBV28	TRBJ2-7	CASSLISYPYEQYF	TGTGCCAGCAGTTTAATTAGCTACCCCTACGAGCAGTACTTC